These T cell receptor beta chains were read from a single sample in a study of radiation and T cells in renal cell carcinoma. Produced via immunoSEQ multiplex PCR; TCRdb's table is partial and in-frame only. The data contain roughly 120,000 clones, about 81% of them singletons. The sequencing used blood, collected from a patient whose treatment included radiotherapy and nephrectomy. All receptors come from a woman aged 55-69 years with renal cell carcinoma. Each CDR3 is given with its conserved first and last residue. D genes are given only for firm matches. The size of a clone is reported for some rows only, either as once, few or many, or as a class for expanded clones.

size,V,J,D,CDR3,DNA
.,TRBV5-6,TRBJ1-6,.,CASSFGNYNSPLHF,TGTGCCAGCAGCTTCGGGAACTATAATTCACCCCTCCACTTT
.,TRBV19,TRBJ2-5,TRBD1,CASNSGGTETQYF,TGTGCCAGTAATTCAGGGGGTACAGAGACCCAGTACTTC
once,TRBV5-4,TRBJ2-2,TRBD1,CASSLFSGTGNTGELFF,TGTGCCAGCAGCTTGTTTTCCGGGACAGGGAACACCGGGGAGCTGTTTTTT
.,TRBV29-1,TRBJ2-7,.,CSVQDFSYEQYF,TGCAGCGTCCAGGATTTCTCCTACGAGCAGTACTTC
.,TRBV5-1,TRBJ1-1,TRBD1,CASSSDRGTEAFF,TGCGCCAGCAGCTCCGACAGGGGTACTGAAGCTTTCTTT
.,TRBV6-5,TRBJ2-3,TRBD2,CASSYGAGDGTDTQYF,TGTGCCAGCAGTTACGGGGCGGGGGATGGCACAGATACGCAGTATTTT
.,TRBV10-1,TRBJ1-5,.,CASSEYLHQPQHF,TGCGCCAGCAGTGAGTATTTACATCAGCCCCAGCATTTT
.,TRBV2,TRBJ1-5,.,CASNPTDNQPQHF,TGTGCCAGCAACCCGACAGACAATCAGCCCCAGCATTTT
.,TRBV2,TRBJ1-1,.,CASSASANTEAFF,TGTGCCAGCAGTGCGTCCGCGAACACTGAAGCTTTCTTT
.,TRBV2,TRBJ2-1,.,CASTRSRGGGNEQFF,TGTGCCAGCACCCGATCCAGGGGAGGCGGCAATGAGCAGTTCTTC
few,TRBV29-1,TRBJ1-1,TRBD1,CSVGVIGQGANEAFF,TGCAGCGTTGGGGTAATCGGACAGGGGGCGAATGAAGCTTTCTTT
.,TRBV7-3,TRBJ1-1,.,CASSNSPTPAFF,TGTGCCAGCAGCAACAGCCCAACGCCAGCTTTCTTT
.,TRBV27,TRBJ2-2,.,CASRLWTDTGELFF,TGTGCCAGCAGGTTATGGACAGACACCGGGGAGCTGTTTTTT
.,TRBV2,TRBJ2-2,.,CASSVDSSNTGELFF,TGTGCCAGCAGTGTAGACTCTTCGAACACCGGGGAGCTGTTTTTT
.,TRBV19,TRBJ1-5,.,CASRAAGTGPNQPQHF,TGTGCCAGTAGAGCCGCCGGGACGGGACCCAATCAGCCCCAGCATTTT
.,TRBV19,TRBJ2-1,.,CASSIVGLFNEQFF,TGTGCCAGTAGTATAGTAGGCTTGTTCAATGAGCAGTTCTTC
.,TRBV5-1,TRBJ1-4,.,CASSLGAANKATNEKLFF,TGCGCCAGCAGCTTGGGGGCCGCCAACAAGGCAACTAATGAAAAACTGTTTTTT
.,TRBV6-6,TRBJ1-4,.,CASSLLGTNEKLFF,TGTGCCAGCAGTCTCCTCGGGACTAATGAAAAACTGTTTTTT
.,TRBV27,TRBJ1-5,.,CASSPRLTGRGEPQHF,TGTGCCAGCAGTCCCCGCCTTACAGGGCGTGGTGAACCCCAGCATTTT
.,TRBV9,TRBJ1-5,.,CASSVGGTEGNQPQHF,TGTGCCAGCAGTGTTGGGGGTACTGAGGGCAATCAGCCCCAGCATTTT
.,TRBV5-6,TRBJ2-4,TRBD2,CASSRLAGGNLAKNIQYF,TGTGCCAGCAGCCGACTAGCGGGGGGAAACCTAGCCAAAAACATTCAGTACTTC
.,TRBV29-1,TRBJ1-2,.,CSVGVLANYGYTF,TGCAGCGTTGGGGTCTTGGCAAACTATGGCTACACCTTC
.,TRBV7-6,TRBJ2-2,.,CASSLYRPANTGELFF,TGTGCCAGCAGCCTTTACAGGCCAGCGAACACCGGGGAGCTGTTTTTT
.,TRBV2,TRBJ1-2,.,CASSEALPVNYGYTF,TGTGCCAGCAGTGAAGCGCTTCCGGTGAACTATGGCTACACCTTC
.,TRBV6-6,TRBJ1-1,.,CASTPDSRAEAFF,TGTGCCAGCACCCCTGACAGCCGTGCCGAAGCTTTCTTT
.,TRBV7-9,TRBJ2-7,.,CASRPRDSYEQYF,TGTGCCAGCAGACCCCGGGACTCCTACGAGCAGTACTTC
.,TRBV18,TRBJ1-1,.,CASSRFGGFDRNTEAFF,TGTGCCAGCTCACGGTTCGGCGGCTTCGACAGGAACACTGAAGCTTTCTTT
once,TRBV29-1,TRBJ1-2,.,CSAVFGAVSNYGYTF,TGCAGCGCCGTATTCGGTGCGGTATCTAACTATGGCTACACCTTC
.,TRBV28,TRBJ1-4,.,CASSFEGANEKLFF,TGTGCCAGCAGTTTCGAGGGGGCTAATGAAAAACTGTTTTTT
few,TRBV25-1,TRBJ1-5,.,CASSEYGQPQHF,TGTGCCAGCAGTGAATATGGGCAGCCCCAGCATTTT
medium-sized,TRBV5-1,TRBJ1-1,.,CASILDGEAFF,TGCGCCAGCATCCTCGACGGGGAAGCTTTCTTT
.,TRBV9,TRBJ2-1,TRBD2,CASSVGLGDYNEQFF,TGTGCCAGCAGCGTCGGACTAGGAGACTACAATGAGCAGTTCTTC
.,TRBV6-1,TRBJ1-2,.,CASTTDGYTF,TGTGCCAGCACTACAGATGGCTACACCTTC
.,TRBV6-1,TRBJ2-2,TRBD2,CASSERPGGLNTGELFF,TGTGCCAGCAGCGAACGGCCGGGGGGATTGAACACCGGGGAGCTGTTTTTT
.,TRBV12-5,TRBJ1-1,.,CASGLEPGTGSTEAFF,TGTGCTAGTGGTCTCGAACCCGGGACGGGGAGCACTGAAGCTTTCTTT
.,TRBV6-1,TRBJ1-4,.,CASSEAQGIEKLFF,TGTGCCAGCAGTGAAGCCCAGGGCATTGAAAAACTGTTTTTT
few,TRBV28,TRBJ2-7,.,CASSGPGWYNEQYF,TGTGCCAGCAGTGGGCCAGGATGGTATAACGAGCAGTACTTC
.,TRBV7-9,TRBJ1-2,TRBD1,CASPLTRGRDRGDYGYTF,TGTGCCAGCCCTCTAACTAGGGGGCGGGACAGGGGCGACTATGGCTACACCTTC
.,TRBV29-1,TRBJ2-7,.,CSVALERWGEQYF,TGCAGCGTTGCCCTGGAAAGATGGGGCGAGCAGTACTTC